The 32 T cell receptor beta chains below all came from one sample that was sequenced in a study of T cell changes during pregnancy in multiple sclerosis. The table came from immunoSEQ multiplex PCR; TCRdb's copy has only in-frame clones and leaves some out. The data show around 70,000 clones, roughly 89% seen once. The input for sequencing was peripheral blood, taken in the second trimester of pregnancy. The receptors derive from a female donor with multiple sclerosis, enrolled in a pregnancy study.

The J gene is TRBJ2-1, the V gene TRBV29-1; the match to TRBD2 covers 8 bases. CDR3 length: 13 residues. Germline V CDR1 and CDR2: SQVTM, ANQGSEA. V trimming: 7 bases; J trimming: 4 bases; junction bases outside the gene matches: 6. CDR3: CSARGGGYNEQFF. CDR3 coding DNA: TGCAGCGCCCGGGGGGGCGGTTACAATGAGCAGTTCTTC.

The V and J genes are TRBV7-2 and TRBJ1-5; TRBD1 might be the D (5 bases). The CDR3 is 15 residues long. The germline CDR1 and CDR2 sequences are SGHTA and FQGNSA. Trimming shortened V by 3 bases and J by 4 bases, and 13 bases separated the two germline ends. CDR3 sequence: CASSLERGLNQPQHF. In DNA form, the CDR3 reads TGTGCCAGCAGCTTGGAAAGGGGTCTAAATCAGCCCCAGCATTTT.

The chain is built from TRBV5-5 and TRBJ2-5, with TRBD1 as a possible D gene (5 bases). V was pared by 1 base and J by 1 base, with 11 bases between. The length of the CDR3 is 15 residues. The germline V gene has CDR1 SGHKS and CDR2 YYEKEE (reference sequence). CDR3 in DNA: TGTGCCAGCAGCTTGTTCTCAGGGCCCCAAGAGACCCAGTACTTC. The encoded protein is CASSLFSGPQETQYF.

The chain carries TRBV29-1 and TRBJ2-5; a weak D match, TRBD2 (5 bases). CDR3 length: 10 amino acids. The V gene's germline CDR1 is SQVTM and CDR2 ANQGSEA. V gave up 4 bases and J gave up 5 bases, with 5 bases separating them. The CDR3 region is CSVGGETQYF. In nucleotides, the CDR3 is TGCAGCGTTGGCGGGGAGACCCAGTACTTC.

Comment on this clone: At one end, the junction sequence differs from germline, possibly due to a read error. The chain has TRBV2 and TRBJ2-4, with TRBD2 matching over 8 bases. The CDR3 is 14 amino acids. Germline lookup yields CDR1 SNHLY and CDR2 FYNNEI. The CDR3 region is CASSELAGGNIVDF. CDR3 DNA sequence: TGTGCCAGCAGTGAACTTGCGGGGGGAAACATTGTGGACTTC.

The V call is TRBV9, the J call TRBJ1-6, with D possibly being TRBD1 (5 bases). The germline V and J ends were trimmed by 2 bases and 5 bases, with 8 bases remaining between them. The CDR3 is made up of 14 amino acids. Germline V gene data show CDR1 as SGDLS and CDR2 as YYNGEE. The CDR3 is CASSVRVDNSPLHF. As DNA, the CDR3 is TGTGCCAGCAGCGTCAGGGTGGATAATTCACCCCTCCACTTT.

To note about this clone: Other DNA sequences in this sample translate to the same CDR3. V gene TRBV5-4 combines with J gene TRBJ1-3; unclear D gene. The length of the CDR3 is 15 residues. V lost 0 bases to trimming and J lost 0 bases, with 7 bases between them. Germline loops: CDR1 SGHNT, CDR2 YYREEE (reference sequence). The CDR3 sequence is CASSLGGFSGNTIYF. The CDR3 bases are TGTGCCAGCAGCTTGGGAGGCTTCTCTGGAAACACCATATATTTT.

V gene TRBV14 combines with J gene TRBJ2-7, with D perhaps TRBD1 (5 bases). This CDR3 is 12 amino acids long. Trimming cost V 5 bases and J 5 bases, with 10 bases left between them. CDR1 is SGHDN and CDR2 is FVKESK in the germline V gene. CDR3 loop: CASSKKGDEQYF. Here the CDR3 DNA reads TGTGCCAGCAGCAAAAAAGGGGACGAGCAGTACTTC.

The rearrangement joins TRBV9 to TRBJ2-6; D gene ambiguous. CDR1 is SGDLS, CDR2 YYNGEE, per germline. Deletions cut 3 bases from V and 4 bases from J, with 8 bases between. The CDR3 spans 14 residues. CDR3 nucleotide sequence: TGTGCCAGCAGCGGAGGATCCGGGGCCAACGTCCTGACTTTC. This gives the protein CASSGGSGANVLTF.

The chain combines TRBV6-5 with TRBJ2-5; TRBD1 matches 8 bases. The CDR3 spans 13 residues. J gave up 6 bases and V 5 bases, and 5 bases lay outside the gene matches. From germline, CDR1 is MNHEY and CDR2 SVGAGI. CDR3: CASSQDRGQTQYF. Here the CDR3 DNA reads TGTGCCAGCAGTCAAGACAGGGGACAGACCCAGTACTTC.

This clone was seen once. V gene TRBV12-5 combines with J gene TRBJ1-2, with TRBD1 as a possible D gene (6 bases). CDR1 is LGHNT and CDR2 is FRNRAP in the germline V gene. This CDR3 contains 13 residues. V shed 1 base and J shed 4 bases, with 7 bases lying between them. The CDR3 protein is CASGLGTVYGYTF. As DNA, the CDR3 is TGTGCTAGTGGTTTGGGGACAGTCTATGGCTACACCTTC.

There are a few counts of this clone. The rearrangement uses TRBV2 and TRBJ2-3; 9 nucleotides line up with TRBD2. The CDR3 contains 15 residues. CDR1 is SNHLY, CDR2 FYNNEI, per germline. V shed 2 bases, J shed 1 base, and the junction held 1 base outside the gene matches. The DNA for the CDR3 is TGTGCCAGCAGTGAACAGCGGGGGGGCACAGATACGCAGTATTTT. Translated: CASSEQRGGTDTQYF.

The genes are TRBV19 and TRBJ2-1, with D possibly being TRBD1 (6 bases). There are 16 residues in the CDR3. Trimming cost V 3 bases and J 6 bases, with 18 bases left between them. Germline V CDR1 and CDR2: LNHDA, SQIVND (reference sequence). The CDR3 region has the DNA TGTGCCAGTAGTATCTCGGCAGGGGACAACTTCAATGAGCAGTTCTTC. This encodes CASSISAGDNFNEQFF.

The rearrangement uses TRBV11-2 and TRBJ2-1; the D is unclear. Germline CDR1 SGHAT, CDR2 FQNNGV. V lost 1 base, J lost 5 bases, and 6 bases lay in between. The CDR3 length is 13 residues. The CDR3 coding sequence is TGTGCCAGCAGCTTAGCTACCGACAATGAGCAGTTCTTC. Amino acids: CASSLATDNEQFF. Filled out from reference TRBV11-2 and TRBJ2-1, the complete variable domain reads EAGVAQSPRYKIIEKRQSVAFWCNPISGHATLYWYQQILGQGPKLLIQFQNNGVVDDSQLPKDRFSAERLKGVDSTLKIQPAKLEDSAVYLCASSLATDNEQFFGPGTRLTVL.

J is TRBJ2-1 and V is TRBV7-3; perhaps TRBD1 as D (5 bases). Germline CDR1 reads SGHTA; CDR2 reads FQGTGA. The V end was cut by 2 bases, the J end by 6 bases, with 8 bases between. The CDR3 has 13 residues. The CDR3 loop is CASSLEGVNEQFF. In DNA form, the CDR3 reads TGTGCCAGCAGCTTAGAAGGGGTCAATGAGCAGTTCTTC.

V and J are TRBV5-4 and TRBJ2-3; 7 bases agree with TRBD1. The CDR3 has 16 residues. Germline V gene sequence: CDR1 SGHNT, CDR2 YYREEE (reference sequence). Unmatched junction bases numbered 8, after V lost 0 bases and J lost 4 bases. CDR3 region: CASSLGAGGVPDTQYF. The CDR3 DNA reads as TGTGCCAGCAGCTTGGGCGCAGGGGGAGTCCCAGATACGCAGTATTTT.

The chain couples TRBV9 to TRBJ2-5, with D unresolved. This CDR3 spans 14 amino acids. Trimming took off 0 bases at V and 5 bases at J, with 11 bases between the two ends. Germline values: CDR1 SGDLS, CDR2 YYNGEE. CDR3 sequence reads: CASSVARVGETQYF. In nucleotides, the CDR3 is TGTGCCAGCAGCGTAGCTAGAGTCGGGGAGACCCAGTACTTC.

The gene calls are TRBV7-2 and TRBJ2-7, with D possibly being TRBD1 (5 bases). Trimming removed 5 bases from V and 4 bases from J, with 9 bases in between. The CDR3 has 12 amino acids. Germline V gene data show CDR1 as SGHTA and CDR2 as FQGNSA. The DNA of the CDR3 is TGTGCCAGCAGCCCGACAGAATACGAGCAGTACTTC. It translates to CASSPTEYEQYF.

CDR3: CASSEAVGTPNREAFF. The CDR3 DNA reads TGTGCCAGCAGTGAAGCGGTAGGGACTCCTAACCGGGAAGCTTTCTTT. The rearrangement uses TRBV6-1 and TRBJ1-1, with D possibly TRBD1 on 5 matching bases. The CDR3 consists of 16 residues. V was cut by 0 bases and J by 8 bases, with 19 bases left in between. Germline CDR1 reads MNHNS; CDR2 reads SASEGT.

This rearrangement joins TRBV7-9 to TRBJ1-5, with D possibly being TRBD1 (5 bases). From germline, CDR1 is SEHNR and CDR2 FQNEAQ (reference sequence). CDR3 size: 14 residues. The V end was cut by 5 bases, the J end by 2 bases, with 10 bases between. CDR3 nucleotides: TGTGCCAGCAGCGGAGGGGACCGCAATCAGCCCCAGCATTTT. Amino acid sequence: CASSGGDRNQPQHF.

V and J are TRBV5-5 and TRBJ2-7; no clear D gene. V was trimmed by 0 bases and J by 3 bases, leaving 7 bases between them. CDR3 size: 13 residues. Looked up from germline, CDR1 is SGHKS and CDR2 is YYEKEE (reference sequence). The CDR3 bases are TGTGCCAGCAGCTTGGCCCCCAACTACGAGCAGTACTTC. Encoded protein: CASSLAPNYEQYF.

V and J are TRBV5-4 and TRBJ2-3, with TRBD1 matching 9 bases. CDR3 length: 14 residues. Germline-derived CDR1 and CDR2 are SGHNT and YYREEE (reference sequence). J lost 3 bases, V lost 2 bases, and 1 base had no gene match. CDR3 region: CASSLQGATDTQYF. The CDR3 DNA sequence: TGTGCCAGCAGCTTACAGGGGGCGACAGATACGCAGTATTTT. Filled out from reference TRBV5-4 and TRBJ2-3, the complete variable domain reads ETGVTQSPTHLIKTRGQQVTLRCSSQSGHNTVSWYQQALGQGPQFIFQYYREEENGRGNFPPRFSGLQFPNYSSELNVNALELDDSALYLCASSLQGATDTQYFGPGTRLTVL.

V is TRBV18 and J is TRBJ2-3, with D hard to call. The CDR3 sequence is 12 residues long. Trimming stripped 4 bases from V and 1 base from J, with 3 bases between. CDR1 KGHSH and CDR2 LQKENI come from the germline V gene. CDR3 nucleotides: TGTGCCAGCTCACAGCGCACAGATACGCAGTATTTT. Residues: CASSQRTDTQYF.

This chain joins TRBV30 and TRBJ2-2; no definite D call. The V gene lost 4 bases and the J gene lost 5 bases, with 11 bases spanning the gap. This CDR3 has 13 amino acids. The germline V gene encodes CDR1 GTSNPN and CDR2 SVGIG (reference sequence). The CDR3 reads CAWNHLTTGELFF. The CDR3 DNA reads as TGTGCCTGGAATCACCTTACAACCGGGGAGCTGTTTTTT. The whole variable domain, remainder taken from reference TRBV30 and TRBJ2-2, is SQTIHQWPATLVQPVGSPLSLECTVEGTSNPNLYWYRQAAGRGLQLLFYSVGIGQISSEVPQNLSASRPQDRQFILSSKKLLLSDSGFYLCAWNHLTTGELFFGEGSRLTVL.

The rearrangement links TRBV9 to TRBJ1-5; TRBD1 matches at 7 bases. Germline loops: CDR1 SGDLS, CDR2 YYNGEE. Germline trimming cut 0 bases from V and 7 bases from J; bases unmatched to any gene: 4. The CDR3 has 14 residues. The CDR3 DNA is TGTGCCAGCAGCGTAGGCCTGACAGGGCAGCCCCAGCATTTT. Translation gives CASSVGLTGQPQHF.

The V and J genes are TRBV19 and TRBJ1-1; D uncertain. The ends were cut back, 4 bases at V and 0 bases at J, with 12 bases in the middle. Germline lookup yields CDR1 LNHDA and CDR2 SQIVND (reference sequence). This CDR3 spans 15 amino acids. This CDR3 is CASSTEANLNTEAFF. Here the CDR3 DNA reads TGTGCCAGTAGTACGGAGGCCAACTTGAACACTGAAGCTTTCTTT.

The chain has TRBV5-6 and TRBJ2-7; a possible D gene is TRBD1 (6 bases). The CDR3 has 15 residues. Germline-derived CDR1 and CDR2 are SGHDT and YYEEEE. V dropped 4 bases and J dropped 0 bases, with 14 bases sitting between them. The DNA of the CDR3 is TGTGCCAGCAGCATGACAGGTAGATACTCCTACGAGCAGTACTTC. It yields the protein CASSMTGRYSYEQYF.

The rearrangement uses TRBV19 and TRBJ2-6; D unresolved. V lost 0 bases and J lost 13, with 7 bases in between. Per the germline V gene, CDR1 is LNHDA and CDR2 is SQIVND (reference sequence). The CDR3 contains 12 residues. The CDR3, as DNA: TGTGCCAGTAGTATAGATGGGCTTGTCCTGACTTTC. It codes for CASSIDGLVLTF.

The gene calls are TRBV11-2 and TRBJ1-1; possibly TRBD1 for D (5 bases). V shed 4 bases and J shed 3 bases, with 15 bases lying between them. Germline CDR1 is SGHAT and CDR2 is FQNNGV. This CDR3 comprises 15 residues. This CDR3 is CASSSPAGGDTEAFF. The CDR3 bases are TGTGCCAGCAGCTCCCCTGCCGGGGGAGACACTGAAGCTTTCTTT.

This chain links TRBV2 with TRBJ2-1; possibly TRBD1 for D (5 bases). The V gene's germline CDR1 is SNHLY and CDR2 FYNNEI. The CDR3 covers 13 residues. V was cut by 7 bases and J by 12 bases, with 19 bases left in between. In nucleotides, the CDR3 is TGTGCCAGCACCCCTACAGGAGTCTCTGGGCAGTTCTTC. This codes for CASTPTGVSGQFF.

V is TRBV12-5 and J is TRBJ2-5, with D unclear. The length of the CDR3 is 16 residues. The V end was cut by 2 bases, the J end by 4 bases, with 17 bases between. Germline CDR1 reads LGHNT; CDR2 reads FRNRAP. CDR3 nucleotides: TGTGCTAGTGGTTTGAGCCCACTCGTGGGCGTAGAGACCCAGTACTTC. Its translation is CASGLSPLVGVETQYF.

The chain couples TRBV7-2 to TRBJ2-7; D call uncertain. Germline CDR1 is SGHTA and CDR2 is FQGNSA. Trimming took 3 bases from V and 1 from J, leaving 10 bases between them. The CDR3 covers 14 residues. This CDR3 reads CASSFPTRSYEQYF. As DNA, the CDR3 is TGTGCCAGCAGCTTTCCAACTCGTTCCTACGAGCAGTACTTC.